A single sample is the source of the 20 T cell receptor beta chains below, sequenced in a study of post-analysis software for immune sequencing data. Study observations and caveats: Controls showed lower frequencies than patients for 5 or 6 TRBV segments, and TRBV5-6, TRBV5-1 and TRBV20-1 were among these.

The antigens of these receptors remain unknown. Carried by the TCR beta cDNA libraries were unique molecular identifiers. MiXCR, applied by TCRdb to the PCR reads, yields one record per CDR3 protein. The top ten clones hold about 5.6% of a sample with roughly 540,000 distinct CDR3 sequences, approximately 31% of them seen once. Sample: blood. The receptor set was obtained from a girl between 2 and 17 years old with multiple sclerosis.

The chain carries TRBV9 and TRBJ2-3, with D possibly being TRBD2 (6 bases). Germline CDR1 and CDR2: SGDLS and YYNGEE. Trimming shortened V by 0 bases and J by 2 bases, and 10 bases separated the two germline ends. This CDR3 is built from 15 residues. This CDR3 reads CASSVEAGLTDTQYF. CDR3 in DNA: TGTGCCAGCAGCGTAGAAGCGGGCCTCACAGATACGCAGTATTTT.

The J gene is TRBJ2-1, the V gene TRBV5-1; TRBD2 aligns across 13 bases. This CDR3 has 16 amino acids. Germline V gives CDR1 SGHRS, CDR2 YFSETQ. Trimming removed 4 bases from V and 7 bases from J; junction bases left unmatched: 8. CDR3 loop: CASSLTSGGSENEQFF. The CDR3 DNA follows: TGCGCCAGCAGCCTGACTAGCGGGGGGAGTGAGAATGAGCAGTTCTTC.

There are a few counts of this clonotype. The V call is TRBV6-2 or TRBV6-3, the J call TRBJ2-5; D may be TRBD1 (6 bases). The CDR3 length is 17 residues. Trimming took 2 bases from V and 4 from J, leaving 20 bases between them. The germline V gene has CDR1 MNHEY and CDR2 SVGEGT. The CDR3 is CASSYGGPISLRETQYF. The CDR3 DNA follows: TGTGCCAGCAGTTACGGGGGCCCCATAAGCCTCCGAGAGACCCAGTACTTC.

J is TRBJ2-3 and V is TRBV10-3; TRBD2 matches at 8 bases. This CDR3 comprises 13 residues. The germline V gene encodes CDR1 ENHRY and CDR2 SYGVKD. Unmatched junction bases numbered 7, after V lost 10 bases and J lost 4 bases. The CDR3 loop reads CATREGGSDTQYF. DNA of the CDR3: TGTGCCACCCGGGAGGGGGGGTCAGATACGCAGTATTTT.

The rearrangement links TRBV29-1 to TRBJ2-5; TRBD2 matches 7 bases. Germline-derived CDR1 and CDR2 are SQVTM and ANQGSEA. The CDR3 consists of 12 residues. V shed 5 bases and J 5 bases; nucleotides not matched to a gene: 5. The CDR3 DNA reads TGCAGCGTTTCTACTAGCGTCGAGACCCAGTACTTC. This sequence encodes CSVSTSVETQYF.

The rearrangement joins TRBV20-1 to TRBJ1-5, with a weak D call TRBD1 (6 bases). Trimming took 6 bases from V and 3 from J, leaving 21 bases between them. CDR3 length: 16 residues. Germline CDR1 DFQATT, CDR2 SNEGSKA (reference sequence). The CDR3 sequence is CSAAGTRILVNQPQHF. In nucleotides, the CDR3 is TGCAGTGCCGCCGGGACACGAATCCTAGTCAATCAGCCCCAGCATTTT.

The sample holds a few counts of this clonotype. V usage is TRBV12-3 or TRBV12-4 and J usage is TRBJ1-1, with 7 bases that match TRBD1. The V segment lost 6 bases and the J segment 6 bases; nucleotides outside the gene matches: 13. The CDR3 has 15 residues. The CDR3 sequence is CASSSNRQGNPEAFF. As DNA, the CDR3 is TGTGCCAGCAGCTCCAATAGACAGGGAAATCCTGAAGCTTTCTTT.

The gene calls are TRBV27 and TRBJ1-4, with D perhaps TRBD1 (6 bases). The CDR3 totals 11 residues. V dropped 4 bases and J dropped 13 bases, with 10 bases sitting between them. Germline assignment: CDR1 MNHEY and CDR2 SMNVEV (reference sequence). The CDR3 spells CASSYRERLFF. In DNA, the CDR3 is TGTGCCAGCAGTTACAGGGAGAGACTGTTTTTT.

This clonotype has only a few counts. The chain recombines TRBV5-4 with TRBJ2-1; D not certain. The CDR3 sequence is 12 residues long. With 0 bases removed from V and 10 bases from J, the gap between germline ends came to 8 bases. Germline lookup yields CDR1 SGHNT and CDR2 YYREEE (reference sequence). DNA of the CDR3: TGTGCCAGCAGCTTGGCCTCTGGAGAGCAGTTCTTC. Residues: CASSLASGEQFF.

The J gene is TRBJ1-2, the V gene TRBV12-3 or TRBV12-4; D perhaps matches TRBD1 (6 bases). This CDR3 has 13 amino acids. V dropped 8 bases and J dropped 8 bases, with 18 bases sitting between them. The CDR3 loop is CASGSDRLLGYTF. The CDR3 DNA reads as TGTGCCAGCGGTTCCGACAGGCTCCTCGGCTACACCTTC.

The J gene is TRBJ2-7, the V gene TRBV5-1; 8 nucleotides match TRBD1. Germline CDR1 SGHRS, CDR2 YFSETQ. The CDR3 consists of 13 residues. Trimming cost V 4 bases and J 6 bases; bases outside gene matches: 6. This chain's CDR3 is CASSGSGTGEQYF. CDR3 bases: TGCGCCAGCAGCGGATCGGGGACAGGCGAGCAGTACTTC.

This clonotype was picked up a small number of times. The V call is TRBV7-9, the J call TRBJ1-1; no clear D. The V end lost 1 base, the J end lost 4 bases, and 13 bases lay between the germline ends. The CDR3 length is 15 residues. Per the germline V gene, CDR1 is SEHNR and CDR2 is FQNEAQ (reference sequence). DNA for the CDR3: TGTGCCAGCAGCTTAGAATTGGGCGGCCCCACTGAAGCTTTCTTT. Translating it yields CASSLELGGPTEAFF.

This sequence joins TRBV7-9 and TRBJ2-3; D may be TRBD2 (6 bases). Trimming shortened V by 4 bases and J by 1 base, and 12 bases separated the two germline ends. Germline V gene sequence: CDR1 SEHNR, CDR2 FQNEAQ (reference sequence). The CDR3 length is 15 residues. The CDR3 region is CASSSSLARTDTQYF. CDR3 DNA sequence: TGTGCCAGCAGCTCCTCCCTAGCGCGCACAGATACGCAGTATTTT.

V gene TRBV5-1 combines with J gene TRBJ2-3, with D possibly TRBD1 on 6 matching bases. Trimming pared 3 bases from V and 4 bases from J, leaving 9 bases between. The CDR3 is made up of 13 amino acids. Per the germline V gene, CDR1 is SGHRS and CDR2 is YFSETQ. CDR3 loop: CASSSRGPDTQYF. The CDR3 DNA reads TGCGCCAGCAGCTCCAGGGGCCCAGATACGCAGTATTTT.

CDR3 bases: TGTGCCAGCGTCCAGACCGGAGGGGACAGCAATCAGCCCCAGCATTTT. Translation gives CASVQTGGDSNQPQHF. The chain employs TRBV2 and TRBJ1-5, with D tentatively TRBD1 (5 bases). The CDR3 contains 16 residues. The V end lost 8 bases, the J end lost 1 base, and 18 bases lay between the germline ends. Germline V gene sequence: CDR1 SNHLY, CDR2 FYNNEI.

On this clonotype: A junction boundary mismatches the germline segment, possibly from a read error. The rearrangement links TRBV4-1 to TRBJ1-1; 9 nucleotides agree with TRBD1. The V gene's germline CDR1 is MGHRA and CDR2 YSYEKL. There are 15 residues in the CDR3. For the CDR3, the DNA is TGCGCCAGTAGCCCGGGCGGGACAGGGTCCACTGAAGCTTTCTTT. Translated: CASSPGGTGSTEAFF.

The rearrangement uses TRBV10-3 and TRBJ1-2; D not resolved. The V gene's germline CDR1 is ENHRY and CDR2 SYGVKD. The length of the CDR3 is 16 residues. The V end was cut by 3 bases, the J end by 2 bases, with 16 bases between. The CDR3, as DNA: TGTGCCATCAGTGAAGGGCAGATGCTGACAAACTATGGCTACACCTTC. It specifies CAISEGQMLTNYGYTF.

This clonotype was seen a handful of times. V gene TRBV5-8 combines with J gene TRBJ2-1; D possibly corresponds to TRBD1 (5 bases). The CDR3 is 14 residues long. Germline-derived CDR1 and CDR2 are SGHTS and YDEGEE. Trimming stripped 3 bases from V and 9 bases from J, with 16 bases between. CDR3 nucleotides: TGTGCCAGCAGCTACTCACCTTTGGACACTGAGCAGTTCTTC. Its translation: CASSYSPLDTEQFF.

The rearrangement uses TRBV7-9 and TRBJ2-5, with TRBD2 matching over 11 bases. The V segment lost 1 base and the J segment 1 base; nucleotides outside the gene matches: 5. This CDR3 has 17 amino acids. In germline, CDR1 is SEHNR, CDR2 FQNEAQ (reference sequence). The CDR3 DNA reads as TGTGCCAGCAGCTTAGGACTAGCGGGAATTTTCCAAGAGACCCAGTACTTC. Protein product: CASSLGLAGIFQETQYF.

Comments on this clonotype: The germline gene is not matched at one end of the junction; a read error may be the cause. This chain uses TRBV9 with TRBJ2-3; TRBD1 matches 8 bases. The CDR3 totals 18 residues. Germline CDR1 reads SGDLS; CDR2 reads YYNGEE. The DNA of the CDR3 is TGTGCCCGCAGCGTAGGGACAGGTTATCGTACAATCACAGATACGCAGTATTTT. This encodes CARSVGTGYRTITDTQYF.